What follows are 21 T cell receptor beta chains derived from one specimen sequenced in a study of blood T cell repertoires in COVID-19. This table comes from immunoSEQ multiplex PCR, and its TCRdb copy is limited to in-frame clones, with some not included. This table has some 200,000 clones, around 90% appearing once. What was sequenced was peripheral blood. The origin of the receptors is a man aged 40-49 years with active or convalescent COVID-19.

J is TRBJ1-1 and V is TRBV28; D not resolved. Trimming stripped 4 bases from V and 0 bases from J, with 9 bases between. The CDR3 covers 14 residues. Germline V gives CDR1 MDHEN, CDR2 SYDVKM. CDR3 sequence reads: CASSSPQMNTEAFF. The CDR3 DNA sequence: TGTGCCAGCAGTTCCCCCCAGATGAACACTGAAGCTTTCTTT.

This chain uses TRBV6-2 or TRBV6-3 with TRBJ2-1, with D unresolved. With 4 bases removed from V and 0 bases from J, the gap between germline ends came to 13 bases. CDR3 length: 16 residues. Germline CDR1 reads MNHEY; CDR2 reads SVGEGT. DNA of the CDR3: TGTGCCAGCAGTTCCCCCGGTTCGAGCTCCTACAATGAGCAGTTCTTC. Translation: CASSSPGSSSYNEQFF.

The chain links TRBV5-1 to TRBJ1-6; 7 nucleotides agree with TRBD1. J gave up 10 bases and V 0 bases, and 13 bases lay outside the gene matches. CDR1 SGHRS and CDR2 YFSETQ come from the germline V gene. The CDR3 is 17 residues long. The DNA for the CDR3 is TGCGCCAGCAGCTTGGGTACAGGGGAAGGACAGGCATCACCCCTCCACTTT. It yields the protein CASSLGTGEGQASPLHF. Combining the CDR3 with reference TRBV5-1 and TRBJ1-6 gives the whole variable domain KAGVTQTPRYLIKTRGQQVTLSCSPISGHRSVSWYQQTPGQGLQFLFEYFSETQRNKGNFPGRFSGRQFSNSRSEMNVSTLELGDSALYLCASSLGTGEGQASPLHFGNGTRLTVT.

The chain recombines TRBV19 with TRBJ2-7, with TRBD2 as a possible D gene (5 bases). V lost 5 bases and J 6 bases, leaving 14 bases between the germline ends. The CDR3 sequence is 13 residues long. Germline V CDR1 and CDR2: LNHDA, SQIVND (reference sequence). Written as DNA, the CDR3 is TGTGCCAGTAGTCCCCTTAATGCGGGCGAGCAGTACTTC. Its protein product is CASSPLNAGEQYF.

This chain connects TRBV5-1 to TRBJ2-2; no clear D gene. Trimming stripped 4 bases from V and 3 bases from J, with 4 bases between. Germline V gene sequence: CDR1 SGHRS, CDR2 YFSETQ. The length of the CDR3 is 12 residues. The CDR3 nucleotides are TGCGCCAGCAGCCCCGACACCGGGGAGCTGTTTTTT. Amino acid sequence: CASSPDTGELFF.

This chain uses TRBV11-3 with TRBJ1-2; 9 bases are a match to TRBD1. The CDR3 totals 14 residues. J gave up 5 bases and V 5 bases, and 6 bases lay outside the gene matches. Germline CDR1 SGHNT, CDR2 YENEEA. The CDR3 bases are TGTGCCAGCAGCCCAAACGGACAGGGGTATGGCTACACCTTC. Translation: CASSPNGQGYGYTF. Drawing the rest from reference TRBV11-3 and TRBJ1-2, the complete variable domain is EAGVVQSPRYKIIEKKQPVAFWCNPISGHNTLYWYLQNLGQGPELLIRYENEEAVDDSQLPKDRFSAERLKGVDSTLKIQPAELGDSAVYLCASSPNGQGYGYTFGSGTRLTVV.

The chain is built from TRBV6-1 and TRBJ1-1; 9 bases align to TRBD1. The CDR3 is 14 amino acids. The trim removed 6 bases at V and 2 bases at J, leaving 4 bases unmatched. Germline V CDR1 and CDR2: MNHNS, SASEGT. CDR3: CASRTGGGNTEAFF. The CDR3 coding sequence is TGTGCCAGCAGAACAGGGGGCGGAAACACTGAAGCTTTCTTT.

DNA for the CDR3: TGTGCCAGCAGTTGGGGACAGGGTGTCACAGATACGCAGTATTTT. Protein: CASSWGQGVTDTQYF. The rearrangement uses TRBV5-4 and TRBJ2-3, with 9 positions matching TRBD1. Trimming cost V 5 bases and J 2 bases; bases outside gene matches: 6. This CDR3 spans 15 amino acids. The germline V gene has CDR1 SGHNT and CDR2 YYREEE (reference sequence).

The genes are TRBV11-3 and TRBJ1-1, with TRBD1 matching 9 bases. The germline V gene encodes CDR1 SGHNT and CDR2 YENEEA. Unmatched junction bases numbered 18, after V lost 5 bases and J lost 11 bases. The CDR3 runs 16 residues. CDR3 sequence: CASSPRTGAGVNRAFF. CDR3 in DNA: TGTGCCAGCAGCCCCAGGACAGGGGCCGGAGTAAACCGGGCTTTCTTT.

V usage is TRBV11-2 and J usage is TRBJ1-2; D perhaps matches TRBD1 (5 bases). The V end was cut by 6 bases, the J end by 3 bases, with 14 bases between. The V gene's germline CDR1 is SGHAT and CDR2 FQNNGV. The CDR3 runs 14 residues. The CDR3 coding sequence is TGTGCCAGCAGTCAACAGGAGGGCCACTATGGCTACACCTTC. This codes for CASSQQEGHYGYTF.

Only one count was recorded for this clone. The rearrangement links TRBV19 to TRBJ2-5; possibly TRBD1 for D (6 bases). The V end lost 4 bases, the J end lost 5 bases, and 14 bases lay between the germline ends. The germline gives CDR1 LNHDA, CDR2 SQIVND (reference sequence). This CDR3 has 14 residues. CDR3 DNA: TGTGCCAGTAGTAGCACAGGGAAAGGGGAGACCCAGTACTTC. It yields the protein CASSSTGKGETQYF.

V usage is TRBV3-1 (or the pseudogene TRBV3-2) and J usage is TRBJ2-7; the D gene is possibly TRBD2 (5 bases). Germline V lookup: CDR1 LGHDT, CDR2 YNNKEL (reference sequence). The CDR3 extends over 13 amino acids. V gave up 3 bases and J gave up 2 bases, with 8 bases separating them. Here the CDR3 DNA reads TGTGCCAGCAGCCAGGCCGGGACCTACGAGCAGTACTTC. The encoded protein is CASSQAGTYEQYF.

The chain employs TRBV28 and TRBJ2-5, with a possible D match to TRBD2 (5 bases). V was cut by 6 bases and J by 5 bases, with 16 bases left in between. This CDR3 is built from 14 residues. Germline V gene data show CDR1 as MDHEN and CDR2 as SYDVKM. The CDR3 protein is CASRGTGSWETQYF. In DNA, the CDR3 is TGTGCCAGCAGGGGTACGGGGTCGTGGGAGACCCAGTACTTC.

The chain is built from TRBV28 and TRBJ1-2, with D uncertain. The germline V gene has CDR1 MDHEN and CDR2 SYDVKM. The CDR3 spans 15 residues. Deletions cut 2 bases from V and 4 bases from J, with 14 bases between. In nucleotides, the CDR3 is TGTGCCAGCAGTTTAGAAACAGCCGGACTCTATGGCTACACCTTC. The encoded protein is CASSLETAGLYGYTF.

The chain combines TRBV2 with TRBJ1-6, with a tentative D call TRBD1 (6 bases). Germline V gene lookup returns CDR1 SNHLY and CDR2 FYNNEI. V lost 6 bases to trimming and J lost 10 bases, with 16 bases between them. The CDR3 contains 14 residues. The CDR3 DNA sequence: TGTGCCAGCAGCCGGGGGGGGGCTGAGTCACCCCTCCACTTT. This translates into CASSRGGAESPLHF.

V and J are TRBV11-2 and TRBJ2-2; D remains ambiguous. The CDR3 sequence is 14 residues long. V was clipped by 0 bases and J by 1 base, with 3 bases between them. From germline, CDR1 is SGHAT and CDR2 FQNNGV. The CDR3 region has the DNA TGTGCCAGCAGCTTAGAACAGAACACCGGGGAGCTGTTTTTT. Translating it yields CASSLEQNTGELFF.

This clone occurred once. The chain uses TRBV27 and TRBJ1-2; the match to TRBD1 covers 8 bases. The CDR3 totals 13 residues. The trim removed 6 bases at V and 7 bases at J, leaving 7 bases unmatched. Germline CDR1 is MNHEY and CDR2 is SMNVEV (reference sequence). The CDR3 is CASRGTGGGGYTF. For the CDR3, the DNA is TGTGCCAGCAGGGGGACAGGAGGGGGTGGCTACACCTTC.

The chain is built from TRBV9 and TRBJ1-1; maybe TRBD1 (5 bases). The germline V gene encodes CDR1 SGDLS and CDR2 YYNGEE. There are 16 residues in the CDR3. Trimming removed 3 bases at V and 4 bases at J, with 19 bases between. CDR3 DNA: TGTGCCAGCAGCGCCGCCCATGAGCAGGGAATCACTGAAGCTTTCTTT. Translated: CASSAAHEQGITEAFF.

The chain recombines TRBV18 with TRBJ2-3; 9 bases fit TRBD2. This CDR3 region has 19 residues. V was pared by 3 bases and J by 0 bases, with 13 bases of the junction left unmatched. Germline-derived CDR1 and CDR2 are KGHSH and LQKENI. The DNA of the CDR3 is TGTGCCAGCTCACCCGAGATAGCGGGGGTCCAATCTAGCACAGATACGCAGTATTTT. It is translated as CASSPEIAGVQSSTDTQYF.

This chain joins TRBV9 and TRBJ2-5; 9 bases fit TRBD2. The CDR3 contains 16 residues. CDR1 and CDR2 from the germline V gene are SGDLS and YYNGEE. The V gene end was trimmed by 0 bases and the J gene end by 4 bases; junction bases not matched to a gene: 7. The CDR3 DNA sequence: TGTGCCAGCAGCGTAGGCCTAGCGGGGACACGAGAGACCCAGTACTTC. Residues: CASSVGLAGTRETQYF.

The chain is built from TRBV5-8 and TRBJ1-5; 7 nucleotides align to TRBD1. Germline lookup yields CDR1 SGHTS and CDR2 YDEGEE. V shed 1 base and J 5 bases; nucleotides not matched to a gene: 12. The CDR3 is 17 residues long. The CDR3 loop reads CASSLFTLRQGDQPQHF. The CDR3 DNA reads as TGTGCCAGCAGCTTGTTTACGTTAAGACAGGGTGATCAGCCCCAGCATTTT.